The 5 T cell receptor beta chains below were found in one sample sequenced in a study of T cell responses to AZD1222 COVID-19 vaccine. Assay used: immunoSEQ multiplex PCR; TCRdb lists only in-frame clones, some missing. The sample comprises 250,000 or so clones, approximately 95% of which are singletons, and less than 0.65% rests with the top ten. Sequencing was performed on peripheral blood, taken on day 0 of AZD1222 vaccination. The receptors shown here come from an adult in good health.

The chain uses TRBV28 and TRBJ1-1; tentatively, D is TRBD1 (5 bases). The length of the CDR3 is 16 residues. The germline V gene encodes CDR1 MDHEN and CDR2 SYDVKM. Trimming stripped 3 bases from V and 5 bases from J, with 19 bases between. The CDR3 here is CASSFPQRTLDTEAFF. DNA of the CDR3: TGTGCCAGCAGTTTCCCCCAGAGGACACTTGATACTGAAGCTTTCTTT.

The DNA for the CDR3 is TGTGCCAGCAGTTTATTTTCCGGGACCTCTGGAAACACCATATATTTT. Translated: CASSLFSGTSGNTIYF. This chain links TRBV28 with TRBJ1-3, with a tentative D call TRBD1 (5 bases). The CDR3 contains 16 residues. Trimming removed 1 base at V and 0 bases at J, with 10 bases between. Germline loops: CDR1 MDHEN, CDR2 SYDVKM.

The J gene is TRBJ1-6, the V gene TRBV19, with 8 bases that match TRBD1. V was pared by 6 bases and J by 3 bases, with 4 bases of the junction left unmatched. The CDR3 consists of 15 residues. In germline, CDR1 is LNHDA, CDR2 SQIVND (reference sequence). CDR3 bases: TGTGCCAGTAGGGGACAGGTGGGCTATAATTCACCCCTCCACTTT. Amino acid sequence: CASRGQVGYNSPLHF.

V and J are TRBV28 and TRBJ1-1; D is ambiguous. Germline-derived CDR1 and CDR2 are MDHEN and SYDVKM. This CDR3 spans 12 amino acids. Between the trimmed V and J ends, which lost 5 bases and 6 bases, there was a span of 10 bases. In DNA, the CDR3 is TGTGCCAGCAGTCCCCGGGTCGCTGAAGCTTTCTTT. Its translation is CASSPRVAEAFF.

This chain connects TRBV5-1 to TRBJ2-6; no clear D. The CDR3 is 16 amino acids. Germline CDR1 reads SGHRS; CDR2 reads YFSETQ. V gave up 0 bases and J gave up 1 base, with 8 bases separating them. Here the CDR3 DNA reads TGCGCCAGCAGCTTGGTTGGGCTGTCTGGGGCCAACGTCCTGACTTTC. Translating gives CASSLVGLSGANVLTF.